These 9 T cell receptor beta chains share one sample of origin, sequenced in a study of blood T cell repertoires in COVID-19. TCRdb's copy holds only in-frame clones and misses some; the assay was immunoSEQ multiplex PCR. Of fewer than 200,000 clones listed, roughly 71% were seen once; the top ten hold 3.7%. The sequenced material came from peripheral blood. These TCRs come from a woman older than 75 with acute or convalescent COVID-19.

The chain has TRBV5-1 and TRBJ2-2; D remains ambiguous. The germline V and J ends were trimmed by 1 base and 4 bases, with 14 bases remaining between them. This CDR3 comprises 16 residues. Germline assignment: CDR1 SGHRS and CDR2 YFSETQ. The CDR3 protein is CASSLSTAPVTGELFF. In DNA, the CDR3 is TGCGCCAGCAGCTTGAGCACAGCCCCGGTCACCGGGGAGCTGTTTTTT.

This chain uses TRBV27 with TRBJ2-7, with 7 bases aligning to TRBD1. Germline V lookup: CDR1 MNHEY, CDR2 SMNVEV (reference sequence). V trimming: 5 bases; J trimming: 6 bases; junction bases outside the gene matches: 7. CDR3 length equals 13 residues. The CDR3 DNA reads TGTGCCAGCAGTCGACAGGGTGGCGCCGAGCAGTACTTC. It codes for CASSRQGGAEQYF.

This clone was counted a single time. J is TRBJ1-5 and V is TRBV2, with TRBD1 matching 9 bases. CDR3 size: 14 residues. CDR1 and CDR2 (germline): SNHLY, FYNNEI. V gave up 6 bases and J gave up 5 bases; unmatched junction bases: 5. The CDR3 spells CASRGGTGHQPQHF. In DNA, the CDR3 is TGTGCCAGCAGGGGGGGGACAGGGCATCAGCCCCAGCATTTT. Combining the CDR3 with reference TRBV2 and TRBJ1-5 gives the whole variable domain EPEVTQTPSHQVTQMGQEVILRCVPISNHLYFYWYRQILGQKVEFLVSFYNNEISEKSEIFDDQFSVERPDGSNFTLKIRSTKLEDSAMYFCASRGGTGHQPQHFGDGTRLSIL.

V gene TRBV3-1 (or the pseudogene TRBV3-2) combines with J gene TRBJ1-4; TRBD1 matches 7 bases. This CDR3 has 13 amino acids. The ends lost 7 bases at V and 8 bases at J; junction bases unmatched: 7. Looked up from germline, CDR1 is LGHDT and CDR2 is YNNKEL (reference sequence). CDR3: CASTKGQREKLFF. The CDR3 DNA sequence: TGTGCCAGCACAAAGGGACAGAGGGAAAAACTGTTTTTT.

The chain has TRBV18 and TRBJ1-5; 8 bases are shared with TRBD1. Looked up from germline, CDR1 is KGHSH and CDR2 is LQKENI. The length of the CDR3 is 16 residues. Unmatched junction bases numbered 7, after V lost 6 bases and J lost 0 bases. This CDR3 reads CASSPTGGNSNQPQHF. CDR3 in DNA: TGTGCCAGCTCGCCTACAGGGGGAAATAGCAATCAGCCCCAGCATTTT.

The V call is TRBV9, the J call TRBJ2-2; maybe TRBD2 (6 bases). Trimming removed 3 bases from V and 3 bases from J, with 18 bases in between. This CDR3 spans 17 amino acids. Germline V lookup: CDR1 SGDLS, CDR2 YYNGEE. As DNA, the CDR3 is TGTGCCAGCAGCGGGACGGGAGAGGGAAAGGACACCGGGGAGCTGTTTTTT. Amino acid sequence: CASSGTGEGKDTGELFF.

The rearrangement joins TRBV7-9 to TRBJ1-5, with a tentative D call TRBD1 (6 bases). Germline V gene lookup returns CDR1 SEHNR and CDR2 FQNEAQ (reference sequence). The CDR3 length is 18 residues. V lost 3 bases and J 3 bases, leaving 21 bases between the germline ends. The CDR3 sequence is CASSFGFGGGVSNQPQHF. CDR3 sequence (DNA): TGTGCCAGCAGCTTTGGTTTTGGGGGGGGCGTTTCCAATCAGCCCCAGCATTTT.

This chain connects TRBV2 to TRBJ2-1; the match to TRBD2 covers 8 bases. The CDR3 is made up of 12 amino acids. CDR1 is SNHLY, CDR2 FYNNEI, per germline. The junction had 3 bases not matched to a gene; V was cut back by 4 bases and J by 10 bases. The CDR3 is CASSGGLVEQFF. The CDR3 nucleotides read TGTGCCAGCAGTGGGGGACTAGTGGAGCAGTTCTTC.

The gene calls are TRBV6-5 and TRBJ1-1, with 7 bases lining up with TRBD1. Germline assignment: CDR1 MNHEY and CDR2 SVGAGI. The length of the CDR3 is 14 residues. After removal of 8 bases from V and 1 base from J, the junction contained 7 bases not matched to a gene. Written as DNA, the CDR3 is TGTGCCAGCCCAGGGGGTACCCCGAACACTGAAGCTTTCTTT. Its protein is CASPGGTPNTEAFF.